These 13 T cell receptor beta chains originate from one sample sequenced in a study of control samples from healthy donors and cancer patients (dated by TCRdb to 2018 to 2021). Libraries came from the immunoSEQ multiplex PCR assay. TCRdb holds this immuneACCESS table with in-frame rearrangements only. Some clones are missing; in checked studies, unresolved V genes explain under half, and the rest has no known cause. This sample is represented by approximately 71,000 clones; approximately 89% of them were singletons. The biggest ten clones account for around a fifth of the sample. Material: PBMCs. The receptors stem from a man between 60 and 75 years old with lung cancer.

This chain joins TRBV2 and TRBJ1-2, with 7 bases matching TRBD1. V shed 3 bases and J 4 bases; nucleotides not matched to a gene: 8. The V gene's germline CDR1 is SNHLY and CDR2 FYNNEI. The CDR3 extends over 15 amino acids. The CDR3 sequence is CASSDRQGGGYGYTF. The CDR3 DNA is TGTGCCAGCAGTGACCGACAGGGTGGGGGCTATGGCTACACCTTC.

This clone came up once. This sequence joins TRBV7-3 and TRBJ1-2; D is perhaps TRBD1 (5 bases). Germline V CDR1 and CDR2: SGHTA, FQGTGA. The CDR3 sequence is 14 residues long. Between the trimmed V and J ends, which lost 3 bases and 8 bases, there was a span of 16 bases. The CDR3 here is CASSFLSGTRGYTF. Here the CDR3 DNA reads TGTGCCAGCAGCTTCTTATCGGGGACGCGAGGCTACACCTTC. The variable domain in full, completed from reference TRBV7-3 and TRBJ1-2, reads GAGVSQTPSNKVTEKGKYVELRCDPISGHTALYWYRQSLGQGPEFLIYFQGTGAADDSGLPNDRFFAVRPEGSVSTLKIQRTERGDSAVYLCASSFLSGTRGYTFGSGTRLTVV.

The CDR3 DNA reads TGTGCCAGCAGTTCCAGAACCGGACTAGCAGCGACCCAGTACTTC. Residues: CASSSRTGLAATQYF. The chain couples TRBV6-6 to TRBJ2-5, with 8 bases matching TRBD2. This CDR3 region has 15 residues. Looked up from germline, CDR1 is MNHNY and CDR2 is SVGAGI (reference sequence). V gave up 4 bases and J gave up 7 bases; unmatched junction bases: 11.

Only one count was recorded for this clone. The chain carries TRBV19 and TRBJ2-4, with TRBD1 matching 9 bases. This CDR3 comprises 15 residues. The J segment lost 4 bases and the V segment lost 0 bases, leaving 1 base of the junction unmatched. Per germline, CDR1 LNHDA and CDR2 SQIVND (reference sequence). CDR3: CASSIDGTGKNIQYF. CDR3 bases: TGTGCCAGTAGTATAGACGGGACAGGGAAAAACATTCAGTACTTC.

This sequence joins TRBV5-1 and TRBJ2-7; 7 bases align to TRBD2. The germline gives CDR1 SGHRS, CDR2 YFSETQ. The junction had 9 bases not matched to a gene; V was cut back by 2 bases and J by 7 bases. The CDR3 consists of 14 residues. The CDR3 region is CASSLSVGAGEQYV. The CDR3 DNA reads TGCGCCAGCAGCTTAAGTGTCGGAGCGGGGGAGCAGTACGTC.

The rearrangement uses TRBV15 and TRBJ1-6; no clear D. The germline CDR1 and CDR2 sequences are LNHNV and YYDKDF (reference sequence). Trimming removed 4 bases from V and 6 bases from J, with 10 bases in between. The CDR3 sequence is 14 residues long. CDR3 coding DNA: TGTGCCACCAGCACGACGGTCGGTAATTCACCCCTCCACTTT. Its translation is CATSTTVGNSPLHF.

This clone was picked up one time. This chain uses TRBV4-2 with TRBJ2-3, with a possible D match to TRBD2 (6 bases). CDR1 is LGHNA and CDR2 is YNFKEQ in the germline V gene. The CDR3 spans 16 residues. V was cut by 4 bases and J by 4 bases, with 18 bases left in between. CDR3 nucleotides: TGTGCCAGCAGCCTTTCGGGACTCACTGGGGCAGATACGCAGTATTTT. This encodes CASSLSGLTGADTQYF.

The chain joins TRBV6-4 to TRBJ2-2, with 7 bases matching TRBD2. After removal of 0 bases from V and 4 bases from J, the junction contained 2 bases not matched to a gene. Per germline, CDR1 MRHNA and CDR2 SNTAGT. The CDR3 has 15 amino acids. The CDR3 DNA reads TGTGCCAGCAGTGACTCGGGAGGGTCCACCGGGGAGCTGTTTTTT. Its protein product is CASSDSGGSTGELFF.

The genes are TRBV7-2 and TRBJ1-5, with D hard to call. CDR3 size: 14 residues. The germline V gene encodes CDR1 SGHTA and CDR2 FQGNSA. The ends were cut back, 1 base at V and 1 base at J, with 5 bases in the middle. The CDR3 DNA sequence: TGTGCCAGCAGCTTAGTGGACAGCAATCAGCCCCAGCATTTT. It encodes CASSLVDSNQPQHF.

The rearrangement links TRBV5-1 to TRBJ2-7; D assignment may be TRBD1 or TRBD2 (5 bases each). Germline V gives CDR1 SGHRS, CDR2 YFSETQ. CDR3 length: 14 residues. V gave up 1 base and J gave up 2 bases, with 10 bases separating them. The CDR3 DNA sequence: TGCGCCAGCAGCTTGTCGGTGGGGGCCTACGAGCAGTACGTC. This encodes CASSLSVGAYEQYV.

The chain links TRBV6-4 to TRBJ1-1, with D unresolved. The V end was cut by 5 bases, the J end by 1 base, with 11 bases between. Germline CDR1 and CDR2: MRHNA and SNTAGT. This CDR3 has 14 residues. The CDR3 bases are TGTGCCAGCAGTTCCACACCTGCGAACACTGAAGCTTTCTTT. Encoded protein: CASSSTPANTEAFF.

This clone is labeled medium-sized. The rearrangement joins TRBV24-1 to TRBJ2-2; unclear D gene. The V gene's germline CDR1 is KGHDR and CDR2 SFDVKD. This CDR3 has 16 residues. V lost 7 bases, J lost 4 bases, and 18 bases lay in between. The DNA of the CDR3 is TGTGCCACCAGCCTAGGATGGGGATCAAGCACCGGGGAGCTGTTTTTT. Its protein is CATSLGWGSSTGELFF.

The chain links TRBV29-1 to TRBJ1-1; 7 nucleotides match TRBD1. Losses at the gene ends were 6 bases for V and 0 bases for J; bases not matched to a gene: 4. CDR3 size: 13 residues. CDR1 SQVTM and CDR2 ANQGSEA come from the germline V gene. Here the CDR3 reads CSVSGTVNTEAFF. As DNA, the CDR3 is TGCAGCGTCTCCGGGACAGTGAACACTGAAGCTTTCTTT.